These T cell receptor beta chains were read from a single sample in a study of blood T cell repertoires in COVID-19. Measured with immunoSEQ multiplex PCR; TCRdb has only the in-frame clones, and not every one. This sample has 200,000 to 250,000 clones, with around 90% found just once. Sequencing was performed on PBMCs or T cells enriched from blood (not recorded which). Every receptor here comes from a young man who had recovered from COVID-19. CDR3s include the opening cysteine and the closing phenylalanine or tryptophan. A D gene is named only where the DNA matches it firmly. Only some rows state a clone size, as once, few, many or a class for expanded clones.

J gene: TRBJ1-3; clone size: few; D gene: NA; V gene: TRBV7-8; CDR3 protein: CASSEFGGSGNTIYF; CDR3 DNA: TGTGCCAGCAGCGAGTTTGGAGGCTCTGGAAACACCATATATTTT
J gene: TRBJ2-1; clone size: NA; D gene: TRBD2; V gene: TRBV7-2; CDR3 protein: CASSLPRTRSWFF; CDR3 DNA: TGTGCCAGCAGCTTACCCCGGACTAGATCATGGTTCTTC
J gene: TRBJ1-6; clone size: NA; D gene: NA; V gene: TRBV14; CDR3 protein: CASSQHQNSPLHF; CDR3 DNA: TGTGCCAGCAGCCAACATCAGAATTCACCCCTCCACTTT
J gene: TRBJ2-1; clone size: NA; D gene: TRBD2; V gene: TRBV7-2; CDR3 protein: CASSLAISLAGYPEQFF; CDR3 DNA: TGTGCCAGCAGCTTAGCTATCAGTCTAGCGGGGTACCCAGAGCAGTTCTTC
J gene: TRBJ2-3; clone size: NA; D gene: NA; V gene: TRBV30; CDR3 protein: CAWSHTSWGTDTQYF; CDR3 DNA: TGTGCCTGGAGTCATACTAGTTGGGGCACAGATACGCAGTATTTT
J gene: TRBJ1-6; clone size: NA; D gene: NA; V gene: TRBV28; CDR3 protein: CASSSSDSPLHF; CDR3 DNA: TGTGCCAGCAGTTCGTCGGATTCACCCCTCCACTTT
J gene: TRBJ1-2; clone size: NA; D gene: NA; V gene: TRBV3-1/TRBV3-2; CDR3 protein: CASSPGLYGYTF; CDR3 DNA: TGTGCCAGCAGCCCTGGCCTCTATGGCTACACCTTC
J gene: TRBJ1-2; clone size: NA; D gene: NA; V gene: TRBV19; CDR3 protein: CASSLGPANYGYTF; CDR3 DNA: TGTGCCAGTAGTCTAGGGCCAGCTAACTATGGCTACACCTTC
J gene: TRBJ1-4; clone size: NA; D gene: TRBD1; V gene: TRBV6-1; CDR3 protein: CASSEGQGPGEKLFF; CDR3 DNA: TGTGCCAGCAGTGAAGGACAGGGCCCTGGTGAAAAACTGTTTTTT
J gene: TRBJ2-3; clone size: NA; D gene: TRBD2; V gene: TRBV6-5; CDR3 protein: CASSYLAGSDTQYF; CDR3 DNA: TGTGCCAGCAGTTATCTAGCGGGTTCAGATACGCAGTATTTT
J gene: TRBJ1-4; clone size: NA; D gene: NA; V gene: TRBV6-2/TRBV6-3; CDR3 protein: CASSTRPGNWKTNEKLFF; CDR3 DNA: TGTGCCAGCAGCACTAGGCCCGGAAATTGGAAAACTAATGAAAAACTGTTTTTT
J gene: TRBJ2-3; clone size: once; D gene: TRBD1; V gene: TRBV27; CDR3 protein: CASRPRQGANWGDTQYF; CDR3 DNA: TGTGCCAGCAGACCTAGACAGGGGGCGAATTGGGGAGATACGCAGTATTTT
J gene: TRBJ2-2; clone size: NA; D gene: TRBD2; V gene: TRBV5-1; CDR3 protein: CASSELGAGGGELFF; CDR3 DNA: TGCGCCAGCAGCGAACTAGGCGCGGGGGGCGGGGAGCTGTTTTTT
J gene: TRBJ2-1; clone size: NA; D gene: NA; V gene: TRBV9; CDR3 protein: CASSVVLGGEQFF; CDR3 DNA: TGTGCCAGCAGCGTAGTCCTAGGTGGTGAGCAGTTCTTC
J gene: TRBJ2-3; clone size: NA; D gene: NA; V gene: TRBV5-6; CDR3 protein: CASSFSRFAGTSTDTQYF; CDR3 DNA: TGTGCCAGCAGCTTTTCACGGTTCGCGGGGACTAGCACAGATACGCAGTATTTT
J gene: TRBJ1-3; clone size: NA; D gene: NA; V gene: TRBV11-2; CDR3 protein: CASRPNQRQSSGNTIYF; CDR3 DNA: TGTGCCAGCAGACCCAACCAACGACAGTCCTCTGGAAACACCATATATTTT
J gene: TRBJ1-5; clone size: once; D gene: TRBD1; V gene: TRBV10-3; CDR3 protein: CAISAGGDQPQHF; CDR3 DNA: TGTGCCATCAGTGCAGGGGGCGATCAGCCCCAGCATTTT
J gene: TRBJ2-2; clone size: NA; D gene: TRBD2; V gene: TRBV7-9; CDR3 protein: CASSSTSGGDANTGELFF; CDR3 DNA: TGTGCCAGCAGTTCCACTAGCGGGGGGGACGCGAACACCGGGGAGCTGTTTTTT
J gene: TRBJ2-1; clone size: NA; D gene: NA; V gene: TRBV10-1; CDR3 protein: CASIGEGLRYEQFF; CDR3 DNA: TGCGCCAGCATAGGTGAGGGCCTGCGCTATGAGCAGTTCTTC
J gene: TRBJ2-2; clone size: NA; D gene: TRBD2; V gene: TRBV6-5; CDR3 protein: CASSYSGLASGELFF; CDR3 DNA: TGTGCCAGCAGTTACTCGGGACTAGCGTCCGGGGAGCTGTTTTTT
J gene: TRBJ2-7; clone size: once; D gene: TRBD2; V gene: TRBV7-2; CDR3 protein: CASSFGGGRREQYF; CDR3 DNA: TGTGCCAGCAGCTTCGGGGGGGGACGGCGCGAGCAGTACTTC
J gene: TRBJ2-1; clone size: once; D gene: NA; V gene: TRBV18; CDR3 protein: CASSSTRGGSDEQFF; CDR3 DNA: TGTGCCAGCTCCTCAACCCGCGGGGGCTCTGATGAGCAGTTCTTC
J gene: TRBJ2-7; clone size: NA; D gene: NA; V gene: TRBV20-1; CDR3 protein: CSVGTPYEQYF; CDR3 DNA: TGCAGTGTCGGGACACCCTACGAGCAGTACTTC
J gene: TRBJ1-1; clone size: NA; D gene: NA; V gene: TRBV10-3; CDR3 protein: CAIRTDQNTEAFF; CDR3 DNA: TGTGCCATCAGAACAGACCAAAACACTGAAGCTTTCTTT
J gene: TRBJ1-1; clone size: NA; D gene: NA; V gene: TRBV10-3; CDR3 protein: CAISGAGLRTEAFF; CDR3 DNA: TGTGCCATCAGTGGTGCAGGGTTGCGCACTGAAGCTTTCTTT
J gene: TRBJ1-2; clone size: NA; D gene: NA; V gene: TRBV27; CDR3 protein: CASSDSPYGYTF; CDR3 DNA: TGTGCCAGCAGCGACAGCCCTTATGGCTACACCTTC
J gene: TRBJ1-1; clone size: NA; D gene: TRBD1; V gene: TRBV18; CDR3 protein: CASSGQGQETEAFF; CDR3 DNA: TGTGCCAGCTCAGGACAGGGGCAGGAAACTGAAGCTTTCTTT
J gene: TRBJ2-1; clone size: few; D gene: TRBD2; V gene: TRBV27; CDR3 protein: CASSFGRAVNEQFF; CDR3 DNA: TGTGCCAGCAGTTTTGGGAGGGCGGTCAATGAGCAGTTCTTC
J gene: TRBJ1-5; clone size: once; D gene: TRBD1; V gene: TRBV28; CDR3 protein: CASSLWTGGAIQPQHF; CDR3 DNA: TGTGCCAGCAGTTTATGGACAGGGGGCGCGATTCAGCCCCAGCATTTT
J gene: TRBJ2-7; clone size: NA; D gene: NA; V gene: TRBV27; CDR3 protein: CASSLNPHGISVQYF; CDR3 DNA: TGTGCCAGCAGTTTAAATCCCCACGGGATTTCTGTGCAGTACTTC
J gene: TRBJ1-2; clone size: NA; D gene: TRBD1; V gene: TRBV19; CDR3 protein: CASSPGTGGSYTF; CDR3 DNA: TGTGCCAGTAGTCCAGGGACAGGGGGGAGCTACACCTTC
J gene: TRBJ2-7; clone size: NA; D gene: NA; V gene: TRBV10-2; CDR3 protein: CAAGSSEQYF; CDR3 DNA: TGCGCCGCCGGTTCGAGCGAGCAGTACTTC
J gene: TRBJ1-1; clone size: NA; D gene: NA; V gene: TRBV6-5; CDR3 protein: CASSYSQGLNTEAFF; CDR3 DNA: TGTGCCAGCAGTTACTCGCAGGGCTTGAACACTGAAGCTTTCTTT
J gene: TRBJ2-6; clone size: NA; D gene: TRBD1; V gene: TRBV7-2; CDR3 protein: CASSRDRESSGANVLTF; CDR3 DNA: TGTGCCAGCAGCCGCGACAGGGAAAGCTCTGGGGCCAACGTCCTGACTTTC
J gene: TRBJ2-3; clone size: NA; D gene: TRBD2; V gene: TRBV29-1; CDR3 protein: CSVGTSGSSTDTQYF; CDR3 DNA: TGCAGCGTGGGGACTAGCGGTTCTAGCACAGATACGCAGTATTTT
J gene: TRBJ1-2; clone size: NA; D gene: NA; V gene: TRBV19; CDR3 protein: CASSTSSQGSYGYTF; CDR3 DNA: TGTGCCAGTAGTACCAGTAGCCAGGGGTCTTATGGCTACACCTTC
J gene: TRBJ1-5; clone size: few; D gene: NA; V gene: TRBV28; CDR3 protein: CASSTEYQPQHF; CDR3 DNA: TGTGCCAGCAGCACAGAATATCAGCCCCAGCATTTT
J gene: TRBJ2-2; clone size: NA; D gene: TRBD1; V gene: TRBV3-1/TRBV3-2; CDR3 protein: CASSLPPGGVPGELFF; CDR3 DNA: TGTGCCAGCAGCCTACCCCCAGGGGGCGTCCCGGGGGAGCTGTTTTTT
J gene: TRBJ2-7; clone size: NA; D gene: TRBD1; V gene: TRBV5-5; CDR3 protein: CASSLGQGVSYEQYF; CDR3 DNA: TGTGCCAGCAGCTTGGGACAGGGGGTCTCCTACGAGCAGTACTTC
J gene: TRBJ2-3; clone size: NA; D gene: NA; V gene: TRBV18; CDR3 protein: CASSPGLRTDTQYF; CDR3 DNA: TGTGCCAGCTCACCAGGTTTGAGGACAGATACGCAGTATTTT